What follows are 16 T cell receptor beta chains derived from one specimen sequenced in a study of shared clonotypes between healthy human individuals. The protocol was immunoSEQ multiplex PCR, while the TCRdb copy is restricted to in-frame clones and leaves out a portion. The sample lists roughly 2.5 million clones; roughly 92% were seen once. Source material: naive CD4+ T cells sorted from blood. The subset denotes: CD45RA+ positively selected. The receptor set was obtained from a man between 18 and 35 years old in good health.

As to this clone: The identical CDR3 is also encoded by other nucleotide sequences in the sample. The chain links TRBV28 to TRBJ1-4; no clear D. The germline V gene encodes CDR1 MDHEN and CDR2 SYDVKM. V gave up 4 bases and J gave up 0 bases, with 9 bases separating them. The CDR3 contains 15 residues. CDR3: CASSSPGSTNEKLFF. The CDR3 DNA is TGTGCCAGCAGTTCCCCCGGGTCAACTAATGAAAAACTGTTTTTT.

V usage is TRBV7-2 and J usage is TRBJ2-3, with 7 bases identical to TRBD2. Germline CDR1 is SGHTA and CDR2 is FQGNSA. The CDR3 consists of 15 residues. The V segment lost 5 bases and the J segment 2 bases; nucleotides outside the gene matches: 7. CDR3 loop: CASSPGTTNTDTQYF. CDR3 nucleotides: TGTGCCAGCAGCCCCGGGACTACAAACACAGATACGCAGTATTTT.

V is TRBV5-8 and J is TRBJ1-3; D is unresolved. Trimming took off 7 bases at V and 0 bases at J, with 11 bases between the two ends. The CDR3 is made up of 14 amino acids. From germline, CDR1 is SGHTS and CDR2 YDEGEE. Here the CDR3 reads CASGMASSGNTIYF. The CDR3 DNA follows: TGTGCCAGCGGGATGGCCAGCTCTGGAAACACCATATATTTT.

Only one count was recorded for this clone. The CDR3 loop is CASSRDRDQPQHF. DNA of the CDR3: TGTGCCAGCAGCCGGGACAGGGATCAGCCCCAGCATTTT. The rearrangement uses TRBV7-9 and TRBJ1-5; 9 nucleotides agree with TRBD1. Germline assignment: CDR1 SEHNR and CDR2 FQNEAQ (reference sequence). The CDR3 is made up of 13 amino acids. Losses at the gene ends were 5 bases for V and 5 bases for J; bases not matched to a gene: 1.

The V call is TRBV27, the J call TRBJ1-6, with D hard to call. In germline, CDR1 is MNHEY, CDR2 SMNVEV (reference sequence). V was pared by 6 bases and J by 14 bases, with 8 bases between. CDR3 size: 10 residues. For the CDR3, the DNA is TGTGCCAGCAGGCCCGCGACCCTCCACTTT. Translating it yields CASRPATLHF.

The chain joins TRBV30 to TRBJ2-7, with a weak D call TRBD1 (5 bases). Deletions cut 2 bases from V and 5 bases from J, with 10 bases between. CDR1 is GTSNPN and CDR2 is SVGIG in the germline V gene (reference sequence). This CDR3 is built from 12 residues. CDR3 loop: CAWSPSGHEQYF. CDR3 sequence (DNA): TGTGCCTGGAGTCCCTCAGGGCACGAGCAGTACTTC.

The chain employs TRBV2 and TRBJ2-1; D perhaps matches TRBD2 (7 bases). V lost 8 bases and J lost 2, with 10 bases in between. The length of the CDR3 is 13 residues. In germline, CDR1 is SNHLY, CDR2 FYNNEI. CDR3 bases: TGTGCCAGCTCCGGGGGGCCCTACAATGAGCAGTTCTTC. Its translation: CASSGGPYNEQFF.

This chain joins TRBV6-1 and TRBJ1-1, with D tentatively TRBD1 (6 bases). Germline V gene sequence: CDR1 MNHNS, CDR2 SASEGT. The CDR3 consists of 14 residues. The V end lost 4 bases, the J end lost 5 bases, and 14 bases lay between the germline ends. This CDR3 is CASSAEQGRTEAFF. CDR3 coding DNA: TGTGCCAGCAGTGCGGAACAGGGTAGGACTGAAGCTTTCTTT.

Only a few counts were recorded for this clone. The chain couples TRBV28 to TRBJ1-1; 9 nucleotides line up with TRBD1. This CDR3 has 14 amino acids. Looked up from germline, CDR1 is MDHEN and CDR2 is SYDVKM. J gave up 4 bases and V 7 bases, and 7 bases lay outside the gene matches. CDR3 nucleotides: TGTGCCAGCAACCAAGGGACAGGGAGCACTGAAGCTTTCTTT. It is translated as CASNQGTGSTEAFF.

This chain joins TRBV6-4 and TRBJ2-3; the D gene is possibly TRBD1 (6 bases). The CDR3 runs to 15 residues. Per the germline V gene, CDR1 is MRHNA and CDR2 is SNTAGT. V was clipped by 5 bases and J by 4 bases, with 16 bases between them. CDR3 loop: CASSSGQGSADTQYF. In nucleotides, the CDR3 is TGTGCCAGCAGTAGTGGGCAGGGGAGCGCAGATACGCAGTATTTT.

The chain uses TRBV11-2 and TRBJ2-7, with 12 bases aligning to TRBD2. V lost 5 bases to trimming and J lost 5 bases; unmatched junction nucleotides: 10. Looked up from germline, CDR1 is SGHAT and CDR2 is FQNNGV. This CDR3 has 16 residues. CDR3 sequence (DNA): TGTGCCAGCAGCACTACTAGCGGGGGGCCTCGGGACGAGCAGTACTTC. Translating it yields CASSTTSGGPRDEQYF.

CDR3 amino acids: CASSEQGGGYTF. The CDR3 DNA is TGCGCCAGCAGTGAGCAGGGTGGGGGCTACACCTTC. The chain couples TRBV10-2 to TRBJ1-2; TRBD1 might be the D (5 bases). V lost 2 bases to trimming and J lost 8 bases, with 9 bases between them. The CDR3 contains 12 residues. Germline values: CDR1 WSHSY, CDR2 SAAADI.

The rearrangement uses TRBV6-6 and TRBJ2-7; 9 nucleotides agree with TRBD1. Germline V lookup: CDR1 MNHNY, CDR2 SVGAGI (reference sequence). Unmatched junction bases numbered 7, after V lost 6 bases and J lost 4 bases. CDR3 size: 14 residues. The DNA for the CDR3 is TGTGCCAGCAGGGCCGGGACAGGGTTATACGAGCAGTACTTC. It is translated as CASRAGTGLYEQYF.

The chain carries TRBV11-1 and TRBJ2-3, with 11 bases fitting TRBD2. This CDR3 comprises 18 residues. Germline V gives CDR1 SGHAT, CDR2 FQDESV (reference sequence). Trimming at V came to 5 bases and at J to 0 bases, leaving 10 bases not matched to a gene. The CDR3 sequence: CASSRRLAGISSTDTQYF. The CDR3 nucleotides are TGTGCCAGCAGCCGAAGACTAGCGGGGATATCTAGCACAGATACGCAGTATTTT. Supplemented by reference TRBV11-1 and TRBJ2-3, the full variable domain reads EAEVAQSPRYKITEKSQAVAFWCDPISGHATLYWYRQILGQGPELLVQFQDESVVDDSQLPKDRFSAERLKGVDSTLKIQPAELGDSAMYLCASSRRLAGISSTDTQYFGPGTRLTVL.

This chain uses TRBV10-1 with TRBJ2-7; TRBD1 matches at 7 bases. Germline V lookup: CDR1 WNHNN, CDR2 SYGVQD (reference sequence). The junction had 8 bases not matched to a gene; V was cut back by 4 bases and J by 8 bases. The CDR3 is 13 residues long. The CDR3 sequence: CASSADRAYKQYF. The CDR3 DNA is TGCGCCAGCAGTGCCGACAGGGCTTACAAGCAGTACTTC.

This clone was seen a single time. The chain has TRBV4-1 and TRBJ1-4; D may be TRBD1 (5 bases). CDR3 length: 16 amino acids. From germline, CDR1 is MGHRA and CDR2 YSYEKL. V dropped 0 bases and J dropped 8 bases, with 16 bases sitting between them. The DNA for the CDR3 is TGCGCCAGCAGCCAAGATCTCGCCAGGGTAAGGGAAAAACTGTTTTTT. Translating it yields CASSQDLARVREKLFF.